The following is a TCR beta chain sequence with its context. This sample was taken from a study of blood T cell repertoires in COVID-19. Study summary: Specimens from acute and convalescent COVID-19 originated in the United States, Italy and Spain.

The CDR3 runs 16 residues. Germline V gene lookup returns CDR1 KGHSH and CDR2 LQKENI. V was trimmed by 4 bases and J by 5 bases, leaving 17 bases between them. Original analysis: Reference gene primer amplification gave estimated nucleated cell counts. This table comes from immunoSEQ multiplex PCR, and its TCRdb copy is limited to in-frame clones, with some not included. V and J calls and clone size are as listed in that table; D and trimming were resolved from the DNA. The top ten hold over 11% of the sample, which has about 60,000 clones, about 88% seen once. The sample consisted of peripheral blood. The sequence came from a woman aged 60-75 years with active COVID-19. The chain is built from TRBV18 and TRBJ1-4; D uncertain. The CDR3, as DNA: TGTGCCAGCTCACACAACCCCTCGCGGCCCAATGAAAAACTGTTTTTT. It specifies CASSHNPSRPNEKLFF.